This T cell receptor beta chain was captured in a study of tumor-infiltrating lymphocytes in oesophageal squamous cell carcinoma. The germline V gene encodes CDR1 DFQATT and CDR2 SNEGSKA (reference sequence). The CDR3 has 15 residues. V lost 1 base and J lost 5; bases outside the gene matches: 9. MiXCR was run by TCRdb on the PCR reads, yielding one entry per CDR3 protein. The repertoire includes approximately 10,000 distinct CDR3 sequences, around 53% of them detected once, and roughly 19% sits in the top ten. The TCR was taken from a female donor with esophageal squamous cell carcinoma. This chain uses TRBV20-1 with TRBJ2-5, with 8 bases lining up with TRBD1. Sequenced material: esophageal tumor tissue. The CDR3 is CSARVARGRWETQYF. The DNA for the CDR3 is TGCAGTGCTAGAGTAGCCAGGGGGCGCTGGGAGACCCAGTACTTC.